This T cell receptor beta chain is drawn from a study of blood T cells in healthy people across ages. Combining a sample-barcoded 5' primer with a J-beta primer mix, a second PCR ran for about 7 to 11 cycles. Researchers report that a template-switch adaptor with 12 random nucleotides tagged each cDNA molecule. TCRdb called the 5' RACE reads again in MiXCR, with one record for every CDR3 protein. This sample has 750,000 to 950,000 distinct CDR3 sequences, with 20% to 30% found just once. The CDR3 has 12 amino acids. Germline assignment: CDR1 SGHKS and CDR2 YYEKEE (reference sequence). Trimming shortened V by 3 bases and J by 5 bases, and 9 bases separated the two germline ends. Whole-study results and caveats: Naive CD4+ cells and diversity were both higher in long-lived donors than in aged donors. Age advanced and TCR beta diversity per million T cells fell, roughly linearly.

This clonotype was observed a few times. Its target is not known. The same sample was also studied in work on T cells of mothers and their children.

Sequenced input: blood. The J gene is TRBJ2-7, the V gene TRBV5-5; either TRBD1 or TRBD2 may fit D (5 bases each). This receptor was identified in a boy between 10 and 17 years old in good health. CDR3 region: CASSSTADEQYF. CDR3 in DNA: TGTGCCAGCAGCTCGACAGCGGACGAGCAGTACTTC. Variable domain in full (rest from reference TRBV5-5 and TRBJ2-7): DAGVTQSPTHLIKTRGQQVTLRCSPISGHKSVSWYQQVLGQGPQFIFQYYEKEERGRGNFPDRFSARQFPNYSSELNVNALLLGDSALYLCASSSTADEQYFGPGTRLTVT.